These 17 T cell receptor beta chains share one sample of origin, sequenced in a study of post-analysis software for immune sequencing data. Prepared libraries of TCR beta cDNA carried unique molecular identifiers. Each CDR3 protein gets one entry after TCRdb re-called the PCR reads with MiXCR. The profile shows around 150,000 distinct CDR3 sequences, 30% to 45% of them singletons. The sample here was blood, taken after autologous hematopoietic stem cell transplantation. The receptors come from a girl aged 5 to 17 with multiple sclerosis.

The chain is built from TRBV6-2 or TRBV6-3 and TRBJ1-2; D is unresolved. The length of the CDR3 is 12 residues. Germline V lookup: CDR1 MNHEY, CDR2 SVGEGT. The V and J ends lost 5 bases and 5 bases respectively, with 9 bases between them. CDR3 residues: CASSQTRYGYTF. The CDR3 coding sequence is TGTGCCAGCAGTCAGACCCGATATGGCTACACCTTC.

This sequence joins TRBV29-1 and TRBJ2-1; the D gene could be TRBD1 or TRBD2 (5 bases each). Looked up from germline, CDR1 is SQVTM and CDR2 is ANQGSEA. The CDR3 is 12 residues long. V dropped 7 bases and J dropped 4 bases, with 11 bases sitting between them. CDR3 sequence reads: CSGDPAYNEQFF. The CDR3 DNA follows: TGCAGCGGGGACCCTGCTTACAATGAGCAGTTCTTC.

The table lists this clonotype with many counts. The chain carries TRBV6-5 and TRBJ1-4, with 9 bases aligning to TRBD1. V lost 8 bases to trimming and J lost 10 bases; unmatched junction nucleotides: 5. From germline, CDR1 is MNHEY and CDR2 SVGAGI. The CDR3 has 12 amino acids. CDR3 loop: CASGTGNRKLFF. In nucleotides, the CDR3 is TGTGCCAGCGGGACAGGGAACAGAAAACTGTTTTTT.

V is TRBV12-3 or TRBV12-4 and J is TRBJ2-5; 7 bases are shared with TRBD1. The CDR3 contains 17 residues. V dropped 5 bases and J dropped 1; count of bases not matched to a gene: 13. CDR3 nucleotides: TGTGCCAGCAGTGGGAACAGGGGAAAGAGGTCCCAAGAGACCCAGTACTTC. Translation gives CASSGNRGKRSQETQYF.

The J gene is TRBJ2-7, the V gene TRBV19, with a possible D match to TRBD1 (8 bases). This CDR3 is built from 16 residues. CDR1 LNHDA and CDR2 SQIVND come from the germline V gene (reference sequence). V gave up 3 bases and J gave up 2 bases, with 17 bases separating them. CDR3 DNA: TGTGCCAGTAGTATTTCCGGGGGGACAGGCACCTACGAGCAGTACTTC. Its protein is CASSISGGTGTYEQYF.

This clonotype occurred a few times. V and J are TRBV29-1 and TRBJ2-5; 15 bases map to TRBD2. Germline trimming cut 5 bases from V and 5 bases from J; bases unmatched to any gene: 6. CDR1 and CDR2 from the germline V gene are SQVTM and ANQGSEA. The length of the CDR3 is 15 residues. CDR3 amino acids: CSVSGGTSGRETQYF. CDR3 bases: TGCAGCGTTTCTGGCGGGACTAGCGGGAGGGAGACCCAGTACTTC.

This chain links TRBV29-1 with TRBJ1-1; D ambiguous. This CDR3 is built from 9 residues. Germline-derived CDR1 and CDR2 are SQVTM and ANQGSEA. Trimming left V 3 bases short and J 4 bases short, with 0 bases between. CDR3 protein: CSVDTEAFF. The CDR3 DNA sequence: TGCAGCGTTGACACTGAAGCTTTCTTT.

V usage is TRBV7-9 and J usage is TRBJ2-7; D ambiguous. Germline V gene sequence: CDR1 SEHNR, CDR2 FQNEAQ (reference sequence). V lost 5 bases and J 6 bases, leaving 17 bases between the germline ends. The CDR3 runs 14 residues. As DNA, the CDR3 is TGTGCCAGCAGCCCACGGCCGAACAGTTCCGAGCAGTACTTC. Translating gives CASSPRPNSSEQYF.

The chain joins TRBV7-2 to TRBJ2-3; TRBD2 matches at 7 bases. This CDR3 contains 15 residues. In germline, CDR1 is SGHTA, CDR2 FQGNSA. J gave up 7 bases and V 3 bases, and 10 bases lay outside the gene matches. CDR3 sequence (DNA): TGTGCCAGCAGCTTCGGGGGGAGAGCCAGAAATACGCAGTATTTT. Residues: CASSFGGRARNTQYF.

The J gene is TRBJ2-7, the V gene TRBV27; TRBD2 is a possible D gene (6 bases). Trimming left V 7 bases short and J 7 bases short, with 20 bases between. This CDR3 spans 14 amino acids. In germline, CDR1 is MNHEY, CDR2 SMNVEV (reference sequence). The DNA for the CDR3 is TGTGCCAGCACCCCCGGGGGAACCTACAATGAGCAGTACTTC. It encodes CASTPGGTYNEQYF.

J is TRBJ2-5 and V is TRBV6-2 or TRBV6-3; D may be TRBD2 (5 bases). Looked up from germline, CDR1 is MNHEY and CDR2 is SVGEGT. The CDR3 covers 14 residues. The V end lost 3 bases, the J end lost 1 base, and 9 bases lay between the germline ends. The CDR3 DNA reads TGTGCCAGCAGTTATTCGGGGATCCAAGAGACCCAGTACTTC. Protein sequence: CASSYSGIQETQYF.

The chain joins TRBV20-1 to TRBJ1-1, with TRBD1 identical over 10 bases. The junction had 7 bases not matched to a gene; V was cut back by 1 base and J by 2 bases. Germline assignment: CDR1 DFQATT and CDR2 SNEGSKA (reference sequence). The CDR3 is made up of 16 amino acids. The CDR3 loop is CSARGRDRGINTEAFF. As DNA, the CDR3 is TGCAGTGCTAGAGGTCGGGACAGGGGTATAAACACTGAAGCTTTCTTT.

V usage is TRBV11-1 and J usage is TRBJ2-1; D is perhaps TRBD2 (6 bases). Germline assignment: CDR1 SGHAT and CDR2 FQDESV (reference sequence). V lost 4 bases to trimming and J lost 6 bases, with 13 bases between them. CDR3 size: 14 residues. CDR3 in amino acids: CASSWGLPANEQFF. CDR3 in DNA: TGTGCCAGCAGCTGGGGACTCCCAGCCAATGAGCAGTTCTTC.

The chain recombines TRBV12-3 or TRBV12-4 with TRBJ2-7, with TRBD2 matching over 13 bases. Germline trimming cut 6 bases from V and 3 bases from J; bases unmatched to any gene: 8. The CDR3 has 16 amino acids. The CDR3 here is CASRARTSGSSYEQYF. The DNA of the CDR3 is TGTGCCAGCAGAGCGAGGACTAGCGGGAGTAGCTACGAGCAGTACTTC.

In this sample, this clonotype turned up a few times. The chain employs TRBV20-1 and TRBJ1-2, with D hard to call. Germline values: CDR1 DFQATT, CDR2 SNEGSKA (reference sequence). The ends were cut back, 0 bases at V and 3 bases at J, with 14 bases in the middle. This CDR3 region has 15 residues. CDR3 sequence: CSARDLGFGDYGYTF. DNA for the CDR3: TGCAGTGCTAGAGATTTGGGCTTCGGGGACTATGGCTACACCTTC.

The chain employs TRBV7-2 and TRBJ1-1, with unresolved D. Trimming shortened V by 1 base and J by 4 bases, and 13 bases separated the two germline ends. CDR3 size: 15 residues. Germline CDR1 SGHTA, CDR2 FQGNSA. In DNA, the CDR3 is TGTGCCAGCAGCTTAGATCCGGGGTCGAGCACTGAAGCTTTCTTT. Translating it yields CASSLDPGSSTEAFF.

The chain uses TRBV28 and TRBJ1-4; no firm D call. The germline V and J ends were trimmed by 4 bases and 7 bases, with 13 bases remaining between them. This CDR3 contains 14 residues. CDR1 MDHEN and CDR2 SYDVKM come from the germline V gene. CDR3 DNA sequence: TGTGCCAGCAGTTCCCCAACGCTTGTTGAAAAACTGTTTTTT. Encoded protein: CASSSPTLVEKLFF.